This TCR beta chain stems from a study of metastatic and nonmetastatic thyroid tumors. MiXCR reprocessed the PCR reads for TCRdb. The data hold over 45,000 clones, with approximately 20% observed a single time. Thyroid surgery took place with no prior treatment in any patient. V shed 9 bases, J shed 8 bases, and the junction held 8 bases outside the gene matches. Germline CDR1 is LNHDA and CDR2 is SQIVND (reference sequence). The CDR3 has 14 residues. The chain has TRBV19 and TRBJ1-6, with 9 bases matching TRBD1. The sequenced material came from blood. The receptor's source is a male donor with papillary thyroid cancer or a benign thyroid nodule (not recorded which). Some clones in this sample may be carry-over from other donors' samples. The CDR3 sequence is CASRGQGYYSPLHF. The CDR3 DNA reads as TGTGCCAGCCGGGGACAGGGATATTATTCACCCCTCCACTTT. The variable domain in full, with the rest retrieved from reference TRBV19 and TRBJ1-6, is DGGITQSPKYLFRKEGQNVTLSCEQNLNHDAMYWYRQDPGQGLRLIYYSQIVNDFQKGDIAEGYSVSREKKESFPLTVTSAQKNPTAFYLCASRGQGYYSPLHFGNGTRLTVT.